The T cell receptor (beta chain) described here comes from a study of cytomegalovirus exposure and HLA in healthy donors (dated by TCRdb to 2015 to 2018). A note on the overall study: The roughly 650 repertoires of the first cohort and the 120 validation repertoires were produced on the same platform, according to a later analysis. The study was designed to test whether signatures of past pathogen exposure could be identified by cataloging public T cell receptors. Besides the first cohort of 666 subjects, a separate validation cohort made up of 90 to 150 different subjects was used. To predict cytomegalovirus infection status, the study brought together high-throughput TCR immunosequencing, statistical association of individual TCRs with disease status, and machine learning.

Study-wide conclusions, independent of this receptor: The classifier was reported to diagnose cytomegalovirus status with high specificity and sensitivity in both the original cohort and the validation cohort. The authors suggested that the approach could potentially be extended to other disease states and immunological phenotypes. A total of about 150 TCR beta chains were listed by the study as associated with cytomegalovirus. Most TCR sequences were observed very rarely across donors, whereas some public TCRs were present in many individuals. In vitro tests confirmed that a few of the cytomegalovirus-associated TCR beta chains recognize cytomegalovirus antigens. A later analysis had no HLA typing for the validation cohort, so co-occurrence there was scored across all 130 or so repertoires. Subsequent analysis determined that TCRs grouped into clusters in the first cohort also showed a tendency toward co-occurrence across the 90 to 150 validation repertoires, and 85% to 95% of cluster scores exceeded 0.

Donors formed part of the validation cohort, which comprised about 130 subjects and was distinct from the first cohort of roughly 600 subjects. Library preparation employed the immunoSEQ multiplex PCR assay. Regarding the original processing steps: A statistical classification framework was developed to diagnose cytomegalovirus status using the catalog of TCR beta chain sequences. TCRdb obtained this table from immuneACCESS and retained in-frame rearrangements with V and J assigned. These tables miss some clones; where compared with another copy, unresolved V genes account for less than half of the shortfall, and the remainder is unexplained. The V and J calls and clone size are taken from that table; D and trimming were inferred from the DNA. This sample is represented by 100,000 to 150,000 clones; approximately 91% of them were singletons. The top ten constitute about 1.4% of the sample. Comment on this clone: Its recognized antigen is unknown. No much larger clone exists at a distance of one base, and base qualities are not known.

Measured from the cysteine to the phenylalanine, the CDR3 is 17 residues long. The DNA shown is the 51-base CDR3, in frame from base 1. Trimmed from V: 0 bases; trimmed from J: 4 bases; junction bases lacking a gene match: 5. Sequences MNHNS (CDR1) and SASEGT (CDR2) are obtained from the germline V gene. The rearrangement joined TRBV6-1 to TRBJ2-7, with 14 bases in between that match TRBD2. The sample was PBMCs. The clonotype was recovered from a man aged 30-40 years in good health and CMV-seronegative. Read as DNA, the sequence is TGTGCCAGCAGTGAAGCGCTCGGGACTAGCGGGAGTTACGAGCAGTACTTC. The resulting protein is CASSEALGTSGSYEQYF.